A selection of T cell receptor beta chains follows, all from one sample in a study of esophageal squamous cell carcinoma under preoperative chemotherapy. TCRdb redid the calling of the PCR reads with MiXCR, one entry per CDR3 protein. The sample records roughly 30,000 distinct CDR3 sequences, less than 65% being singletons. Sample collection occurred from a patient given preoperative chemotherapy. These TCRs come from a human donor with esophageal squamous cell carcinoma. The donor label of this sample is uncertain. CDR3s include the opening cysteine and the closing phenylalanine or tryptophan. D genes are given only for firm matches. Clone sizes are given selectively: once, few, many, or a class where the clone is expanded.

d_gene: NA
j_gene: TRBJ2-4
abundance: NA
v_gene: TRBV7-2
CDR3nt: TGTGCCAGCATTTTAGAGGTCACCGGGGGCCGGGTCAAAGACATTCAGTACTTC
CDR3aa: CASILEVTGGRVKDIQYF

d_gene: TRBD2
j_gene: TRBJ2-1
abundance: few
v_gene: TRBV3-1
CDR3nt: TGTGCCAGCAGCGGAAACTCAGCGGGGGGGAATCCCATCAATGAGCAGTTCTTC
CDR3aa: CASSGNSAGGNPINEQFF

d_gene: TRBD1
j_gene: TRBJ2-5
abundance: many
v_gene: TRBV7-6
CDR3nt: TGTGCCAGCAGCTTATGGACAGGGAACAATGAGCAGTACTTC
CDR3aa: CASSLWTGNNEQYF

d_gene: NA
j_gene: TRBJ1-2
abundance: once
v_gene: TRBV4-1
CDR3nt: TGCGCCAGCAGCCGAGGAGGGGACTATGGCTACACCTTC
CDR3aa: CASSRGGDYGYTF

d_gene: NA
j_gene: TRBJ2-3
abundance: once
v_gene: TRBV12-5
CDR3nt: TGTGCTAGTGGTCAGGGACGGGCCAAAGATATTCAGTATTTT
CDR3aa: CASGQGRAKDIQYF

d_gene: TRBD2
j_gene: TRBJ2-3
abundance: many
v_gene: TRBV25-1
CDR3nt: TGTGCCAGCAGTGATCCGGGACTAGCGGGGGAACTCCAGTATTTT
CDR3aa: CASSDPGLAGELQYF

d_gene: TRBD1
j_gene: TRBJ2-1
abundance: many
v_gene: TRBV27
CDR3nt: TGTGCCAGCAGTTTATCTTTTGCAGGGGTAGGGGGCTACGAGCAGTTCTTC
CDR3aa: CASSLSFAGVGGYEQFF

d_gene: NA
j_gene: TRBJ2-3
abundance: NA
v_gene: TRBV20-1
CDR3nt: TGCAGTGCTGGCGACTGGATGAGCACAGATACGCAGTATTTT
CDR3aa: CSAGDWMSTDTQYF

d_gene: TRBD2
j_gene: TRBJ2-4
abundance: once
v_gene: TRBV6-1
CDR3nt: TGTGCCAGCAGCCCGGGGACTAGCGCCAAAGACACGCAGTACTTC
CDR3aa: CASSPGTSAKDTQYF

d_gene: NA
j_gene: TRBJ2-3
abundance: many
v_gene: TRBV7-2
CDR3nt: TGTGCCAGCAGCTTAGGACATCCTAGCACAGATACGCAGTATTTT
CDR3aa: CASSLGHPSTDTQYF

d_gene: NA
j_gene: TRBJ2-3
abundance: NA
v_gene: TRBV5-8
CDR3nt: TGTGCCAGCAGCTTGGCTGTTGGGGCACCGCAGTATTTT
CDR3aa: CASSLAVGAPQYF

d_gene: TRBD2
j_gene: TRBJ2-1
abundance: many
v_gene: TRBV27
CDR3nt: TGTGCCAGCAGTATAACTAGCGGGGTTGTCTACGAGCAGTTCTTC
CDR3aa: CASSITSGVVYEQFF

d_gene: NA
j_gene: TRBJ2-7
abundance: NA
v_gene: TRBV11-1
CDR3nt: TGTGCCAGCAGGTTCGGGTACGAGCAGTACTTC
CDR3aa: CASRFGYEQYF

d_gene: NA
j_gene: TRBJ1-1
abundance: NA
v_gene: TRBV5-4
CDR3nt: TGTGCCAGCAGCTTGGGGGGTTACGGGACCACTGAAGCTTTCTTT
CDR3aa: CASSLGGYGTTEAFF

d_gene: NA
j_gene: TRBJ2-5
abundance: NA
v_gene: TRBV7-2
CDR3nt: TGTGCCAGCAGCGGAGTTCGGAGTCTAAAAACAGATACCCAGTACTTC
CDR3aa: CASSGVRSLKTDTQYF

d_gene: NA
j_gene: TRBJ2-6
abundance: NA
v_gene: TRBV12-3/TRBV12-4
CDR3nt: TGTGCCAGCAGTTTGGGCCCTGGGGCCAACGTCCTGACTTTC
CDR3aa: CASSLGPGANVLTF

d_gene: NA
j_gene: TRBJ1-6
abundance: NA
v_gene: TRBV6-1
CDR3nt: TGTGCCAGCAGAAACAGAGGGTCCGGTTCACCCCTCCACTTT
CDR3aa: CASRNRGSGSPLHF

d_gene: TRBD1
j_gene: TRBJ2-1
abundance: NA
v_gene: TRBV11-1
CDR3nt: TGTGCCAGCAGCTTAGATGGGACAGGGGTAGGGTATGAGCAGTTCTTC
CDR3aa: CASSLDGTGVGYEQFF

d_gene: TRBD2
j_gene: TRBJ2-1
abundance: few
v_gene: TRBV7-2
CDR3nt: TGTGCCAGCAGCTTTAGCGGGGGATCCTACGAGCAGTTCTTC
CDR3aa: CASSFSGGSYEQFF

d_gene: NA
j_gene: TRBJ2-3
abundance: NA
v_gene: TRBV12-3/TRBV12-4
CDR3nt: TGTGCCAGCAGTGGTACGGGCCGGGGAGCGACAGATACGCAGTATTTC
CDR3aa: CASSGTGRGATDTQYF

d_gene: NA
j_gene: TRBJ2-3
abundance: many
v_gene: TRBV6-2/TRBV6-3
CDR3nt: TGTGCCAGCAGTTACTCGCTTGGGGGTCCAGATACGCAGTATTTT
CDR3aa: CASSYSLGGPDTQYF

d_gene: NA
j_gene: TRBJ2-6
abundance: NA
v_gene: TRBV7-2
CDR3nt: TGTGCCAGCAGCCCAAGATCGAGGGGTTCTATCGCTTCTGGGGCCAACGTCCTGACTTTC
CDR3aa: CASSPRSRGSIASGANVLTF

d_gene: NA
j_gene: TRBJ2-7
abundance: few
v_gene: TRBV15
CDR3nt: TGTGCCACCAGCAGAGATTACTACGAGCAGTACTTC
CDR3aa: CATSRDYYEQYF

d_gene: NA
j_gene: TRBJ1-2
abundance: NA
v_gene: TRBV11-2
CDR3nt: TGTGCCAGCAGCCCCACGGGACTAAACTATGGCTACACCTTC
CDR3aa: CASSPTGLNYGYTF

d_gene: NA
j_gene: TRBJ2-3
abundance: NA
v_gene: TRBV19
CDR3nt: TGTGCCAGGGGACCCCGGCCGGTGAGCACAGCGGCGCAGTATTTT
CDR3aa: CARGPRPVSTAAQYF

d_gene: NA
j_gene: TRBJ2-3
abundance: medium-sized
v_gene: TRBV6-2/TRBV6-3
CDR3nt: TGTGCCAGCAGGGTCGGAGCGAGAGAAGGAGATACGCAGTATTTT
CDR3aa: CASRVGAREGDTQYF

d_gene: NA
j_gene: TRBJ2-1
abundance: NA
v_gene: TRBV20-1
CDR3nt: TGCAGTGCTACGACTCCGGGGGTTGATTACAATGAGCAGTTCTTC
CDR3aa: CSATTPGVDYNEQFF

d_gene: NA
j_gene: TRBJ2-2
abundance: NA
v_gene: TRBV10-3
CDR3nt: TGTGTAACGGGCGTCCTCACCGAGAAGCTGTTTTTT
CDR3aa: CVTGVLTEKLFF

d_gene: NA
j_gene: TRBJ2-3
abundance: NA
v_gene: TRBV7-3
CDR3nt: TGCGCCAGCACGGGGCTGTGTGGCAAAGATATTCAGTATTTC
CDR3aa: CASTGLCGKDIQYF

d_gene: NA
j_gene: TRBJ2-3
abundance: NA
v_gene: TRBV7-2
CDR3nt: TGTACCAGCAGCGAGGGGGGAGGGGCGGGGGAGCAGGGGACGCAGTATTTT
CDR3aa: CTSSEGGGAGEQGTQYF

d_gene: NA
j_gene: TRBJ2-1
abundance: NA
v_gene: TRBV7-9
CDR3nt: TGTGCCAGCAGCGCTCCTATGGGGGTGAATGAGCAGTTCTTC
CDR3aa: CASSAPMGVNEQFF

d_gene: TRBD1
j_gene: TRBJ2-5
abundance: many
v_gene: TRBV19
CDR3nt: TGTGCCAGCCGGCGACAGGGGGAAAGGGGAGAGACCCAGTACTTC
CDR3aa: CASRRQGERGETQYF

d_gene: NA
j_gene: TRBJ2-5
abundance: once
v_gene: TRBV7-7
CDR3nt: TGTGCTAGCAGCCGTGCAGGGGGGCCAGAGACCCAGTTTTTC
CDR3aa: CASSRAGGPETQFF

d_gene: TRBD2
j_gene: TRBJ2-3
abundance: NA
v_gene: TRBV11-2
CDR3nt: TGTGCCAGCAGCGCGGGAGGCGGGGGCTTTAGCACAGATACGCAGTATTTT
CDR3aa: CASSAGGGGFSTDTQYF

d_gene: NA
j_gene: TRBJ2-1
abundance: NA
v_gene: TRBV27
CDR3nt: TGTGCCAGCAGTTTAGGCCACCTAAGGTCCTACAATGAGCAGTTCTTC
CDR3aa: CASSLGHLRSYNEQFF

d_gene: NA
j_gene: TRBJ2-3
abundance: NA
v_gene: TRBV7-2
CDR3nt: TGTGCCAGCAGCCGTAGACACAAAAATACGCAGTATTTT
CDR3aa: CASSRRHKNTQYF

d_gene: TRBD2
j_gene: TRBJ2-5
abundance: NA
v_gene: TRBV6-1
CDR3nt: TGTGCCAGCAGAGGACTAGCGGGAGCAGAGACCCAGTACTTC
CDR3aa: CASRGLAGAETQYF

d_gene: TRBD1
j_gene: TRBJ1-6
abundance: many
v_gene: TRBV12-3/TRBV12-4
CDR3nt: TGTGCCAGCAGCCGAACAGGGGGCGGTAATTCACCCCTCCACTTT
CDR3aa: CASSRTGGGNSPLHF

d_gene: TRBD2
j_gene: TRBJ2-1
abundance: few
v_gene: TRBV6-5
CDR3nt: TGTGCCAGCAGTTCCCAACGGGAGGGTTCCTACAATGAGCAGTTCTTC
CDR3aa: CASSSQREGSYNEQFF

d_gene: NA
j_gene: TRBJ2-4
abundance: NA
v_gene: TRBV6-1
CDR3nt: TGTGCCAGCCGCGTCACGGTGCTGAGAGCCAAAAACACGCAGTACTTC
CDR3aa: CASRVTVLRAKNTQYF

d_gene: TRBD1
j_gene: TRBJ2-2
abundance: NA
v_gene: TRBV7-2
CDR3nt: TGTGCCAGGGGCTCGGCGGCTGCGAACACAGGGGCGCTGTATTTT
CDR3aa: CARGSAAANTGALYF

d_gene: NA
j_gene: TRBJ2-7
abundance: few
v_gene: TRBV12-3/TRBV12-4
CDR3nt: TGTGCCAGCAGTTCCACTCGGGTTCGGTACGAGCAGTACTTC
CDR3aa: CASSSTRVRYEQYF